The 20 T cell receptor beta chains presented below share a single source sample, sequenced in a study of CXCR3-negative and CXCR3-positive naive CD8 T cells. General observations from the study: CXCR3-positive naive cells carried more hydrophobic TRB CDR3s than CXCR3-negative naive cells did.

TRB cDNA libraries were made by UMI-labeled 5' RACE. After re-calling the 5' RACE reads, TCRdb lists one entry per CDR3 protein, DNA absent. This sample contains nearly 90,000 distinct CDR3 sequences. The antigens of these receptors remain unknown. The sample taken for sequencing was naive CXCR3+ CD8+ T cells from blood. This sample's subset: CD45RO-CCR7+CD27+CD95- naive CD8+ T cells expressing CXCR3 (TNR3+). The receptor set was obtained from a human donor in good health. Some clones in this sample may be carry-over from other donors' samples.

This sequence joins TRBV5-6 and TRBJ2-1. This CDR3 has 13 residues. Germline V gives CDR1 SGHDT, CDR2 YYEEEE. CDR3 residues: CASSLAYLNEQFF.

The CDR3 loop reads CASGDREDHQPQHF. V and J are TRBV19 and TRBJ1-5; TCRdb selects TRBD1, and the lack of DNA leaves this call unchecked. This CDR3 is built from 14 residues. The V gene's germline CDR1 is LNHDA and CDR2 SQIVND (reference sequence).

This chain joins TRBV10-3 and TRBJ1-1; with no DNA, the TCRdb D assignment of TRBD1 cannot be verified. CDR1 ENHRY and CDR2 SYGVKD come from the germline V gene. The CDR3 spans 15 residues. CDR3: CAIREGDPVNTEAFF.

The J gene is TRBJ2-3, the V gene TRBV3-1; lacking DNA, the TRBD2 call made by TCRdb goes unchecked. The germline V gene has CDR1 LGHDT and CDR2 YNNKEL (reference sequence). The CDR3 is 13 residues long. The CDR3 loop is CASSQTTSGLWYF.

The chain combines TRBV29-1 with TRBJ2-5; TCRdb calls TRBD2, which cannot be checked without DNA. In germline, CDR1 is SQVTM, CDR2 ANQGSEA. The CDR3 runs to 18 residues. The CDR3 protein is CSVVDPGTGGGAYETQYF.

The chain combines TRBV6-6 with TRBJ1-1. The CDR3 length is 15 residues. Germline V gene lookup returns CDR1 MNHNY and CDR2 SVGAGI (reference sequence). The chain's CDR3 is CASSQGPGPNTEAFF.

The chain has TRBV6-6 and TRBJ2-7. CDR1 and CDR2 (germline): MNHNY, SVGAGI (reference sequence). The CDR3 is made up of 13 amino acids. CDR3: CASSSRPILEQYF.

This chain joins TRBV9 and TRBJ2-5; as DNA is missing, the TRBD1 call by TCRdb cannot be tested. Per the germline V gene, CDR1 is SGDLS and CDR2 is YYNGEE. This CDR3 is 14 amino acids long. The CDR3 reads CASSGTGDGETQYF.

The chain combines TRBV5-1 with TRBJ2-1; TCRdb picks TRBD1, but there is no DNA to check that call. The CDR3 is 19 amino acids. Germline CDR1 SGHRS, CDR2 YFSETQ. The CDR3 reads CASSIGPSTGGDPYNEQFF.

This chain joins TRBV15 and TRBJ1-2. CDR3 length: 13 residues. The germline gives CDR1 LNHNV, CDR2 YYDKDF (reference sequence). This chain's CDR3 is CATSLSEGGGYTF.

This chain uses TRBV5-5 with TRBJ1-2; without DNA, the TCRdb call of TRBD1 cannot be checked. The CDR3 has 14 residues. The V gene's germline CDR1 is SGHKS and CDR2 YYEKEE (reference sequence). CDR3: CASSTTQGNYGYTF.

The V call is TRBV6-5, the J call TRBJ1-5. CDR1 is MNHEY, CDR2 SVGAGI, per germline. The CDR3 is 15 residues long. This chain's CDR3 is CASSPTKGGNQPQHF.

This rearrangement joins TRBV12-3 or TRBV12-4 to TRBJ1-3. The CDR3 consists of 12 residues. Here the CDR3 reads CASSWSGNTIYF.

The chain carries TRBV10-3 and TRBJ2-2. The CDR3 extends over 16 amino acids. CDR1 and CDR2 from the germline V gene are ENHRY and SYGVKD. The CDR3 is CAISESGVPNTGELFF.

The chain is built from TRBV5-1 and TRBJ1-1; TCRdb's D call of TRBD1 is untestable without DNA. The CDR3 consists of 15 residues. CDR1 is SGHRS and CDR2 is YFSETQ in the germline V gene. The CDR3 protein is CASSPAGGENTEAFF.

The V and J genes are TRBV28 and TRBJ2-5; no DNA is available, so the TRBD2 call from TCRdb remains unchecked. Germline-derived CDR1 and CDR2 are MDHEN and SYDVKM. The CDR3 runs 15 residues. CDR3 amino acids: CASRRPRARKETQYF. Full variable domain (remainder filled in from reference TRBV28 and TRBJ2-5): DVKVTQSSRYLVKRTGEKVFLECVQDMDHENMFWYRQDPGLGLRLIYFSYDVKMKEKGDIPEGYSVSREKKERFSLILESASTNQTSMYLCASRRPRARKETQYFGPGTRLLVL.

J is TRBJ1-1 and V is TRBV10-3; the TCRdb D gene call, TRBD1, has no DNA to confirm it. CDR3 length: 16 amino acids. The V gene's germline CDR1 is ENHRY and CDR2 SYGVKD. CDR3 sequence: CAISGGQEGRNTEAFF.

The chain links TRBV20-1 to TRBJ2-7; TCRdb's assignment of TRBD2 cannot be checked, as there is no DNA. The CDR3 extends over 15 amino acids. CDR1 and CDR2 from the germline V gene are DFQATT and SNEGSKA (reference sequence). The CDR3 region is CSARDRRRETHEQYF.

This chain uses TRBV7-8 with TRBJ2-5. CDR1 and CDR2 from the germline V gene are SGHVS and FQNEAQ. This CDR3 has 12 amino acids. This CDR3 reads CASSYRGETQYF.

This chain uses TRBV2 with TRBJ2-5. The CDR3 is made up of 15 amino acids. Germline-derived CDR1 and CDR2 are SNHLY and FYNNEI. CDR3 amino acids: CASSEGSLEEETQYF.